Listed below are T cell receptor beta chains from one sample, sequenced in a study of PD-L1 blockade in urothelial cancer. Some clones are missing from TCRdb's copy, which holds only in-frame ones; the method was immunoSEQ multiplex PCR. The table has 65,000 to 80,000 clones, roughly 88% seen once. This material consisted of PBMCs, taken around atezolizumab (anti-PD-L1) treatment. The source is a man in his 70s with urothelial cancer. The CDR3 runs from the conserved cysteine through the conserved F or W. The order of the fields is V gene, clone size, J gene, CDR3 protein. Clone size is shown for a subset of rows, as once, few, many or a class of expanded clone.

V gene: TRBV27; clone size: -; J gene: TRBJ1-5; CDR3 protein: CASRGGGFQPQHF
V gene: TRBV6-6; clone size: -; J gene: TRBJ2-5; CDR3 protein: CASSYSNPGITETQYF
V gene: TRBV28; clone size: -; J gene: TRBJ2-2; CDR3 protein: CASCDTGELFF
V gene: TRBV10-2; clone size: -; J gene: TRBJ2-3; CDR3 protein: CASREAGTTDTQYF
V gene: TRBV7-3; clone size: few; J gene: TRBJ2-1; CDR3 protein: CASSRTSGSNNEQFF
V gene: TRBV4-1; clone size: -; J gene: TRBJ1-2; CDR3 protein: CASSPSNRGLYGYTF
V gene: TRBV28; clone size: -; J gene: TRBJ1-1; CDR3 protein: CASSLYAGVAFF
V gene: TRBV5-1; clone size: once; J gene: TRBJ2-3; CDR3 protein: CASSLSVSSGGGADTQYF
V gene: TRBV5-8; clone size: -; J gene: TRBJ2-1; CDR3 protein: CASSLVSGRAHNEQFF
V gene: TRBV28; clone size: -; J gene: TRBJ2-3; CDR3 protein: CASSRTVLLTDTQYF
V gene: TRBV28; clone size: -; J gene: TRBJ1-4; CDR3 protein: CASSYGGGGSSTATNEKLFF
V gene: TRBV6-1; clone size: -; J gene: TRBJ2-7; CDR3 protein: CASSAVYEQYF
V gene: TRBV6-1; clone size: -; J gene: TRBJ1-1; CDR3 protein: CASRTQGEYFF
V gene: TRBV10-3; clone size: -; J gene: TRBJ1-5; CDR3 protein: CAIKSDRVGNQPQHF
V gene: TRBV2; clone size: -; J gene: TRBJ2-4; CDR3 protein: CASSEARTASNIQYF
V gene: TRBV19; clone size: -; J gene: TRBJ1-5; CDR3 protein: CASSDSWVQPQHF
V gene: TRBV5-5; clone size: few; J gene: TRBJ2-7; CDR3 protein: CASSLGQEVYEQYF
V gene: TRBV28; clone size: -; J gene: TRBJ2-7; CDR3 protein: CASSLVQGPYEQYF
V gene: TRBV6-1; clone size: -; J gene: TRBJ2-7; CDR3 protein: CASSASGTSYEQYF
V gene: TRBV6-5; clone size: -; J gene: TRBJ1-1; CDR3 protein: CASSYGQGARAFF
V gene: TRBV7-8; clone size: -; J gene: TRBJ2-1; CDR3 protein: CASRQGEGGEQFF
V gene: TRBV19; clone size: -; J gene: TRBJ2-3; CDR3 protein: CASSILGLAGSDTQYF
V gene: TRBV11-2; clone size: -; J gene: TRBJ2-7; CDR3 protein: CASSLERGPGTKQYF
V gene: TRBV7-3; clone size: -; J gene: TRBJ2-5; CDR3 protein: CASSSDRKETQYF
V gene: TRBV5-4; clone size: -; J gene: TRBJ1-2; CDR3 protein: CASSPQGLNYGYTF
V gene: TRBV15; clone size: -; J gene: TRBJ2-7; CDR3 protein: CATGAGEDPFSYEQYF
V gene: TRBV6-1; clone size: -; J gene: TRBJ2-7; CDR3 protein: CASRSGQGASYEQYF
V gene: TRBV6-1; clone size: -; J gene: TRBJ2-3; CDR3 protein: CASSEAGLAGGAGTQYF
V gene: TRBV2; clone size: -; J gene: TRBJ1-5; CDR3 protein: CASSPRGQGARQPQHF
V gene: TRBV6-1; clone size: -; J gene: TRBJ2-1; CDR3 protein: CASSEWRLAAAYNEQFF
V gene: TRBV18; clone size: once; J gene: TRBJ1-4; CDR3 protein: CASSPRGTTNEKLFF
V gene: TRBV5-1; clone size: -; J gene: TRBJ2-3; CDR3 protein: CASSITGTTSSPDTQYF
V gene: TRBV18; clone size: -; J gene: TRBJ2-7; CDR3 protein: CASSPSRSEQYF